In this sample, the clone carrying this TCR beta chain turned up once. Its target is unknown. The entry originates in a study of T cell responses to AZD1222 COVID-19 vaccine. Whole-study findings and limits: AZD1222 recipients seropositive at baseline numbered only six.

The method was immunoSEQ multiplex PCR; TCRdb's version includes in-frame clones alone and lacks a portion of them. The repertoire holds 110,000 or so clones, roughly 90% seen once, with around 2.5% in the top ten. The length of the CDR3 is 15 residues. The V end was cut by 4 bases, the J end by 0 bases, with 9 bases between. In germline, CDR1 is SNHLY, CDR2 FYNNEI. The specimen was peripheral blood, collected on day 0 of AZD1222 vaccination. This TCR derives from an adult in good health. J is TRBJ1-4 and V is TRBV2, with D unclear. The CDR3 DNA sequence: TGTGCCAGCAGTGGGCCCTATGCAACTAATGAAAAACTGTTTTTT. This gives the protein CASSGPYATNEKLFF.